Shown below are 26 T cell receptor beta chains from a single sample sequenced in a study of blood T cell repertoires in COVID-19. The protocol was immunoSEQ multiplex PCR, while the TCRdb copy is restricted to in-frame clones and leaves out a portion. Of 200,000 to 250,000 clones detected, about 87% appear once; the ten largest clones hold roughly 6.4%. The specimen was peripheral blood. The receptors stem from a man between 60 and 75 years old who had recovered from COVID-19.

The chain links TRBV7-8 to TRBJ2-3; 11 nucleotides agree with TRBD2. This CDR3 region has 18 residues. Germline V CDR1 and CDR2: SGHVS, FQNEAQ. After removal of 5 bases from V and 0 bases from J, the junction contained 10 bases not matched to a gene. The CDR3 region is CASSLTRRTSGSTDTQYF. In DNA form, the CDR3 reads TGTGCCAGCAGCCTGACACGGCGGACTAGCGGGAGCACAGATACGCAGTATTTT.

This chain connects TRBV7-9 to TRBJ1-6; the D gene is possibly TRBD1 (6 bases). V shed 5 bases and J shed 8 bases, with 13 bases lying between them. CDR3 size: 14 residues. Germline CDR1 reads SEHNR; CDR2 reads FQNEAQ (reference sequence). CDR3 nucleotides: TGTGCCAGCAGCGCACAGGGTGTGGATTCACCCCTCCACTTT. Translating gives CASSAQGVDSPLHF.

The DNA for the CDR3 is TGTGCCAGCCGGAGGGAGGGCCCGACTCATGGCTACACCTTC. Translation: CASRREGPTHGYTF. The genes are TRBV7-2 and TRBJ1-2, with D uncertain. V shed 8 bases and J shed 6 bases, with 19 bases lying between them. Germline V CDR1 and CDR2: SGHTA, FQGNSA. The CDR3 length is 14 residues.

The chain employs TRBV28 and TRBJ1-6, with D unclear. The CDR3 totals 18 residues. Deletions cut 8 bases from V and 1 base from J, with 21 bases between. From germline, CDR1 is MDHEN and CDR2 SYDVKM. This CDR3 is CASASLGGLSSYNSPLHF. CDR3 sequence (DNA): TGTGCCAGCGCCTCCTTAGGCGGGTTATCTTCCTATAATTCACCCCTCCACTTT.

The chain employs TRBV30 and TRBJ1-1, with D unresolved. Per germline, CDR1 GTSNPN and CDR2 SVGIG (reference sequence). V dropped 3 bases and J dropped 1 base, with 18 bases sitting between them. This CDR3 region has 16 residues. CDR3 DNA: TGTGCCTGGAGCCTAAAGTCCCCGATTACGAACACTGAAGCTTTCTTT. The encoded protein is CAWSLKSPITNTEAFF.

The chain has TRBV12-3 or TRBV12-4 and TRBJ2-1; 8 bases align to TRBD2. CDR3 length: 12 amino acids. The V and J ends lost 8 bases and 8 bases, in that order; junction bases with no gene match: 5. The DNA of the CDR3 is TGTGCCAGCTCTCGGGGGGGATATGAGCAGTTCTTC. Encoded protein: CASSRGGYEQFF.

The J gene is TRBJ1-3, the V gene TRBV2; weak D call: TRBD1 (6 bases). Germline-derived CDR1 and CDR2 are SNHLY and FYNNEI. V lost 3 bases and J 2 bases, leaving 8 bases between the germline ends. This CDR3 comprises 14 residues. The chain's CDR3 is CASSDAGAGNTIYF. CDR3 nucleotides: TGTGCCAGCAGTGACGCAGGGGCTGGAAACACCATATATTTT.

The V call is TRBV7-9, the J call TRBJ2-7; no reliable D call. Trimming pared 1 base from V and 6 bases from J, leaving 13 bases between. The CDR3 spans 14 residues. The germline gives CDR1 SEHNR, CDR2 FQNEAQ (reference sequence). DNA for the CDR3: TGTGCCAGCAGCTTAGAGATCAATTCCGGCGAGCAGTACTTC. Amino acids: CASSLEINSGEQYF.

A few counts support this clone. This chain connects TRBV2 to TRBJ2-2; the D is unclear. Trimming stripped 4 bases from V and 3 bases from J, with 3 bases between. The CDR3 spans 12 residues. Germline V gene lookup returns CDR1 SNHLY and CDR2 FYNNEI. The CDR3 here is CASSADTGELFF. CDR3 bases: TGTGCCAGCAGTGCCGACACCGGGGAGCTGTTTTTT. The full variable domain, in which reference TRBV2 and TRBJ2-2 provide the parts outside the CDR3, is EPEVTQTPSHQVTQMGQEVILRCVPISNHLYFYWYRQILGQKVEFLVSFYNNEISEKSEIFDDQFSVERPDGSNFTLKIRSTKLEDSAMYFCASSADTGELFFGEGSRLTVL.

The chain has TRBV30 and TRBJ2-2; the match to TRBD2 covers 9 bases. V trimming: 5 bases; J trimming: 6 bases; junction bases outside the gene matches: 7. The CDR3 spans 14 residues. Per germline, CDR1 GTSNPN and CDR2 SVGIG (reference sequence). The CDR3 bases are TGTGCCTGGGGGAGGGCTAGCGGGGCCGGGGAGCTGTTTTTT. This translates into CAWGRASGAGELFF.

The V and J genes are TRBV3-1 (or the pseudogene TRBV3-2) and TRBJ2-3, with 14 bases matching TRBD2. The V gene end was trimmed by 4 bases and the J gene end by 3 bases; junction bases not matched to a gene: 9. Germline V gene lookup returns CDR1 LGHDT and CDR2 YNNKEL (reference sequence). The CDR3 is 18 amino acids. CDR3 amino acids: CASSRTGTSGRLTDTQYF. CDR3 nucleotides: TGTGCCAGCAGCCGGACTGGGACTAGCGGGAGATTGACAGATACGCAGTATTTT.

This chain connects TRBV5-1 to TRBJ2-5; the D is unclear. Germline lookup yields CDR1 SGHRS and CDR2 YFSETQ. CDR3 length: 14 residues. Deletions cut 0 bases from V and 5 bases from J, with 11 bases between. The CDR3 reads CASSLGRSWETQYF. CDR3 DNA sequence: TGCGCCAGCAGCTTGGGTCGGAGTTGGGAGACCCAGTACTTC.

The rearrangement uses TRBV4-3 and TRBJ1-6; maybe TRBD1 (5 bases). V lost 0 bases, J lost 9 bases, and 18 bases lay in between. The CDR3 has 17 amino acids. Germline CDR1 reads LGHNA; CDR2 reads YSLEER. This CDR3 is CASSQDVPRDQSSPLHF. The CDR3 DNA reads TGCGCCAGCAGCCAAGATGTACCCAGGGATCAATCTTCACCCCTCCACTTT.

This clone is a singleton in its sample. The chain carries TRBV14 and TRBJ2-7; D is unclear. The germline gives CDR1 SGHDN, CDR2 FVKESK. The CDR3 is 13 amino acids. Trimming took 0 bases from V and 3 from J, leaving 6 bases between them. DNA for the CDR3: TGTGCCAGCAGCCAAGATCGTTACTACGAGCAGTACTTC. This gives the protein CASSQDRYYEQYF.

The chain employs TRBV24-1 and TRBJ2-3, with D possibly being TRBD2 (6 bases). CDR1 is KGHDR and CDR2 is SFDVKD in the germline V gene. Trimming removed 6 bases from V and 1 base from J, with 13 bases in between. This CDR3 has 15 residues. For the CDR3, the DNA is TGTGCCACCAGTAAGGAGGGACCGCGCACAGATACGCAGTATTTT. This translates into CATSKEGPRTDTQYF.

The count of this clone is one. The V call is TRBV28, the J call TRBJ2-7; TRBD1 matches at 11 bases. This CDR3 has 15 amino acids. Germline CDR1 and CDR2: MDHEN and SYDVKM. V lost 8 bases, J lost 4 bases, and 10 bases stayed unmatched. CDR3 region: CASDSGTGGRYEQYF. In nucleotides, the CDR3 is TGTGCCAGCGACTCTGGGACAGGGGGTAGGTACGAGCAGTACTTC.

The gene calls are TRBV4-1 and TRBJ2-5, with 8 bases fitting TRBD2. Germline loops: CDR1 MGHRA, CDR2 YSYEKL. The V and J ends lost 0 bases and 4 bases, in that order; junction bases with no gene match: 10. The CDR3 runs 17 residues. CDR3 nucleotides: TGCGCCAGCAGCCAAGATCCGAGGGCGGCGGGAGGAGAGACCCAGTACTTC. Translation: CASSQDPRAAGGETQYF.

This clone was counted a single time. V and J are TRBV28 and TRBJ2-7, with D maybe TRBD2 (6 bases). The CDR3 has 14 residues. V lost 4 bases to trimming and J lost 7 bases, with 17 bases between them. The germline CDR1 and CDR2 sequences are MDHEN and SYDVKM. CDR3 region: CASSSGVEGGEQYF. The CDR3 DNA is TGTGCCAGCAGTTCTGGGGTGGAGGGTGGAGAGCAGTACTTC.

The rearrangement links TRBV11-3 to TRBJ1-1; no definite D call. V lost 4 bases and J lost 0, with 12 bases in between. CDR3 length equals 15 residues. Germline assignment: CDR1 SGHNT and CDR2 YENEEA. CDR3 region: CASSSSTGMNTEAFF. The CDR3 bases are TGTGCCAGCAGCTCCTCGACCGGGATGAACACTGAAGCTTTCTTT.

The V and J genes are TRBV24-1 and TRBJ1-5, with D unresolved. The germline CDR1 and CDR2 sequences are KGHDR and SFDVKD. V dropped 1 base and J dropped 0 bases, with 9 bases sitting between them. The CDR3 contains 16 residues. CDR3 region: CATSDFTYYSNQPQHF. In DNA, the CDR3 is TGTGCCACCAGTGATTTTACCTATTATAGCAATCAGCCCCAGCATTTT.

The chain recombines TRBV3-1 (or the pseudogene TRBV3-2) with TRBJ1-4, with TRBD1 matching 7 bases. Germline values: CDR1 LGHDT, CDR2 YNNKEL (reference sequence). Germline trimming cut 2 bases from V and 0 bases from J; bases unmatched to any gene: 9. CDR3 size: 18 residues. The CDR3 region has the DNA TGTGCCAGCAGCCAAAGACAGGGTTGGCCTTCAACTAATGAAAAACTGTTTTTT. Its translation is CASSQRQGWPSTNEKLFF.

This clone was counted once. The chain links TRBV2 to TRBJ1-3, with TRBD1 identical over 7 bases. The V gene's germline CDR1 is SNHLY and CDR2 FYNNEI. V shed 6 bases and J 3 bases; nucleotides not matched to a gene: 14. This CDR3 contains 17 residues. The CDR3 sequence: CASSLLWTGTLGNTIYF. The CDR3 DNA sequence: TGTGCCAGCAGCCTTCTTTGGACAGGAACACTTGGAAACACCATATATTTT.

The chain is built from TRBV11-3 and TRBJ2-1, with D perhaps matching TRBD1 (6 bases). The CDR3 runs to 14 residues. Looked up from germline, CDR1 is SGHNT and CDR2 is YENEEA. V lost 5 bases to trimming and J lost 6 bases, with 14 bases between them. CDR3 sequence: CASSPRTGFNEQFF. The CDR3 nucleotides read TGTGCCAGCAGCCCCCGAACAGGGTTCAATGAGCAGTTCTTC.

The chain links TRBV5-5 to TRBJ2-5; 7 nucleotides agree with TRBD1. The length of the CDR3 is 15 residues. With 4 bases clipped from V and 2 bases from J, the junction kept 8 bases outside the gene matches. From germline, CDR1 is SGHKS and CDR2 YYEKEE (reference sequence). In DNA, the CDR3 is TGTGCCAGCAGCGCCGGGACAGTGCAACAAGAGACCCAGTACTTC. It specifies CASSAGTVQQETQYF.

The CDR3 sequence: CASSVDWGGGLQVGYTF. DNA for the CDR3: TGTGCCAGCAGCGTAGACTGGGGAGGAGGGTTGCAGGTCGGCTACACCTTC. This chain links TRBV9 with TRBJ1-2; unclear D gene. V lost 0 bases, J lost 8 bases, and 23 bases lay in between. The germline V gene encodes CDR1 SGDLS and CDR2 YYNGEE. There are 17 residues in the CDR3. The full variable domain, with the rest looked up from reference TRBV9 and TRBJ1-2, is DSGVTQTPKHLITATGQRVTLRCSPRSGDLSVYWYQQSLDQGLQFLIQYYNGEERAKGNILERFSAQQFPDLHSELNLSSLELGDSALYFCASSVDWGGGLQVGYTFGSGTRLTVV.

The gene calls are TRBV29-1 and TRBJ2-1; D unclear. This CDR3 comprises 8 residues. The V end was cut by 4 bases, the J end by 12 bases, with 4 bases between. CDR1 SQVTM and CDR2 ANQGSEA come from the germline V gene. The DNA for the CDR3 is TGCAGCGTTGGTAGGCAGTTCTTC. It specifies CSVGRQFF.